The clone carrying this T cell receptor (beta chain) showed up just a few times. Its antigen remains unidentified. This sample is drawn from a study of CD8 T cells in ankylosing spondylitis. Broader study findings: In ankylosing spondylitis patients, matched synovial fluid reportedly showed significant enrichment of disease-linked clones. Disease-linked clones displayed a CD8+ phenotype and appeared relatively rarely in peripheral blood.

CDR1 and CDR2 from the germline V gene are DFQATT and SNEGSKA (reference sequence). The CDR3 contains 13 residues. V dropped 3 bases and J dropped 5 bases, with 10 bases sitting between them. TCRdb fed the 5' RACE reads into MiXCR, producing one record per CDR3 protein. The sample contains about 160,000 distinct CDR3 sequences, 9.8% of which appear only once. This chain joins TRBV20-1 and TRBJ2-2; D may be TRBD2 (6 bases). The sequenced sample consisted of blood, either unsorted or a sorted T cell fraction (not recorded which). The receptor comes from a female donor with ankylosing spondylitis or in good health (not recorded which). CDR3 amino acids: CSASGSNTGELFF. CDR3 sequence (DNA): TGCAGTGCTAGCGGGAGCAATACCGGGGAGCTGTTTTTT.